This paragraph reports one T cell receptor beta chain. What it recognizes is unknown. This sample was taken from a study of beta chain features in type 1 diabetes. Study-level information: The number of sorted cells examined across all samples was some 100 million.

Every isolated RNA sample was fully reverse transcribed, so sequencing captured expressed TCRB transcripts. The repertoire was sequenced with immunoSEQ multiplex PCR; TCRdb's copy has only in-frame clones and lacks some. The profile shows approximately 120,000 clones, about 18% of them singletons. Findings of the study overall: cDNA sequencing could over-represent cells with high TCR expression. The study found moderately but significantly shorter TCRB CDR3s in all four CD4+ subsets of Type 1 diabetes patients. Individuals with type 1 diabetes displayed fewer insertions and more deletions at VDJ junctions.

The CDR3 contains 15 residues. Germline V gene sequence: CDR1 SGHDT, CDR2 YYEEEE. V was clipped by 0 bases and J by 3 bases, with 13 bases between them. This chain joins TRBV5-6 and TRBJ2-7; TRBD1 might be the D (6 bases). The material sequenced was central memory CD4+ T cells from blood. The receptor was isolated from a man aged 18 to 29 with type 1 diabetes. As DNA, the CDR3 is TGTGCCAGCAGCTTGGTATGGGGCAGGGGCTACGAGCAGTACTTC. Translating gives CASSLVWGRGYEQYF. Variable domain in full (rest from reference TRBV5-6 and TRBJ2-7): DAGVTQSPTHLIKTRGQQVTLRCSPKSGHDTVSWYQQALGQGPQFIFQYYEEEERQRGNFPDRFSGHQFPNYSSELNVNALLLGDSALYLCASSLVWGRGYEQYFGPGTRLTVT.